This T cell receptor (beta chain) came from a study of cytomegalovirus exposure and HLA in healthy donors. Whole-study context: It was reported in a later analysis that the same platform had been used for the 90 to 150 validation repertoires as for the roughly 700 first-cohort repertoires.

Measured with immunoSEQ multiplex PCR; TCRdb has only the in-frame clones, and not every one. In the table there are some 170,000 clones, 75% to 90% of which are singletons. Study conclusions and caveats: The TCR clusters that emerged in the first cohort tended, a later analysis found, to co-occur in the 120 validation repertoires. The classifier reportedly diagnosed cytomegalovirus status with high specificity and sensitivity.

Germline V lookup: CDR1 SGDLS, CDR2 YYNGEE. CDR3 length equals 15 residues. V gave up 4 bases and J gave up 5 bases; unmatched junction bases: 9. This clone was recorded only once. Antigen: not known. The rearrangement uses TRBV9 and TRBJ2-5; 9 bases match TRBD1. Sequenced material: PBMCs. This clonotype was obtained from a woman between 18 and 30 years old in good health and CMV-seronegative. The CDR3 coding sequence is TGTGCCAGCAGCCCGTCACAGGGGGCAGGGGAGACCCAGTACTTC. This sequence encodes CASSPSQGAGETQYF.